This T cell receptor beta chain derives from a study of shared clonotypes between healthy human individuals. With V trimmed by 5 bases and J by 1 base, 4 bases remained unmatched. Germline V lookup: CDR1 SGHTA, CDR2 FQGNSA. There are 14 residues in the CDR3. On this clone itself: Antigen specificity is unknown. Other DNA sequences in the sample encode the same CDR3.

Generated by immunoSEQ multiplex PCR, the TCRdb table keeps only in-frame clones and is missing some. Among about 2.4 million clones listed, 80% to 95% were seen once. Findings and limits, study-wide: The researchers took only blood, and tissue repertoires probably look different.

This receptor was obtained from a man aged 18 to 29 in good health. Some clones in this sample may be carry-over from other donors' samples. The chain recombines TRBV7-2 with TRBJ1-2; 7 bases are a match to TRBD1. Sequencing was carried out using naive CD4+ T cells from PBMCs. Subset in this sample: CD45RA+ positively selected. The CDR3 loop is CASSPGGGNYGYTF. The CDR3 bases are TGTGCCAGCAGCCCAGGGGGGGGTAACTATGGCTACACCTTC.